These 23 T cell receptor beta chains came from one sample sequenced in a study of blood T cells in healthy people across ages. Primers used in a second PCR of about 6 to 11 cycles were a sample-barcoded 5' primer and a J-beta primer mix. TCRdb reprocessed the 5' RACE reads via MiXCR and lists one record per CDR3 protein. There are about 620,000 distinct CDR3 sequences in the sample; around 21% occur only once, and roughly 3.6% lies in the top ten. Sample: blood. The receptors were gathered from a man in his 70s in good health.

This clonotype has just a few counts. The chain combines TRBV24-1 with TRBJ2-2; 10 bases agree with TRBD1. CDR1 is KGHDR and CDR2 is SFDVKD in the germline V gene. V shed 5 bases, J shed 5 bases, and the junction held 7 bases outside the gene matches. This CDR3 has 16 amino acids. The DNA for the CDR3 is TGTGCCACCAGTGGTCCGGGACAGGGGAGGACCGGGGAGCTGTTTTTT. Amino acids: CATSGPGQGRTGELFF.

The chain has TRBV7-3 and TRBJ2-3, with 8 positions matching TRBD2. Germline V CDR1 and CDR2: SGHTA, FQGTGA. The CDR3 totals 15 residues. J was trimmed by 4 bases and V by 0 bases; bases with no gene match: 3. The CDR3 bases are TGTGCCAGCAGCTTAACAGCGGGAGTAGCAGATACGCAGTATTTT. It encodes CASSLTAGVADTQYF.

The chain links TRBV7-2 to TRBJ2-1; TRBD2 matches 8 bases. The CDR3 is 17 amino acids. CDR1 is SGHTA and CDR2 is FQGNSA in the germline V gene. With 3 bases clipped from V and 7 bases from J, the junction kept 14 bases outside the gene matches. The CDR3 spells CASSFFRGGSGGNEQFF. Written as DNA, the CDR3 is TGTGCCAGCAGCTTCTTTCGCGGGGGATCGGGAGGGAATGAGCAGTTCTTC. The complete variable domain, with remaining parts taken from reference TRBV7-2 and TRBJ2-1, reads GAGVSQSPSNKVTEKGKDVELRCDPISGHTALYWYRQSLGQGLEFLIYFQGNSAPDKSGLPSDRFSAERTGGSVSTLTIQRTQQEDSAVYLCASSFFRGGSGGNEQFFGPGTRLTVL.

The genes are TRBV20-1 and TRBJ2-3; 8 bases match TRBD2. CDR1 is DFQATT, CDR2 SNEGSKA, per germline (reference sequence). Trimming took 0 bases from V and 7 from J; bases not matched to a gene: 6. The CDR3 spans 14 residues. CDR3 in DNA: TGCAGTGCTAGAGATCCCAGCGGGAGTTATACGCAGTATTTT. Translation gives CSARDPSGSYTQYF.

The chain links TRBV2 to TRBJ2-2; D possibly matches TRBD1 or TRBD2 (5 bases each). Trimming took 5 bases from V and 4 from J, leaving 8 bases between them. Germline V gene sequence: CDR1 SNHLY, CDR2 FYNNEI. This CDR3 has 13 amino acids. The CDR3 nucleotides are TGTGCCAGCAGTTGGGACGCCACCGGGGAGCTGTTTTTT. It specifies CASSWDATGELFF.

This clonotype has just a few counts. The CDR3 nucleotides read TGTGCCAGCAGCCCGGGACGGATCTACGAGCAGTACTTC. Protein sequence: CASSPGRIYEQYF. The chain joins TRBV12-3 or TRBV12-4 to TRBJ2-5; D is perhaps TRBD1 or TRBD2 (5 bases each). The J call is in doubt because the DNA end fits TRBJ2-7 better. The CDR3 consists of 13 residues.

This chain connects TRBV7-9 to TRBJ1-3; perhaps TRBD1 as D (5 bases). There are 19 residues in the CDR3. From germline, CDR1 is SEHNR and CDR2 FQNEAQ (reference sequence). V lost 4 bases, J lost 2 bases, and 24 bases lay in between. The CDR3 sequence is CASSSETGPGQGPGNTIYF. CDR3 DNA sequence: TGTGCCAGCAGCTCCGAAACCGGGCCCGGACAAGGACCTGGAAACACCATATATTTT.

In its sample, this clonotype was seen a few times. This chain uses TRBV7-8 with TRBJ1-6; tentatively, D is TRBD1 (5 bases). Germline V CDR1 and CDR2: SGHVS, FQNEAQ. V was shortened by 4 bases and J by 8 bases, with 24 bases between the two germline ends. This CDR3 spans 18 amino acids. CDR3 loop: CASSSGLRTIARHSPLHF. The DNA of the CDR3 is TGTGCCAGCAGCTCGGGACTGAGGACAATCGCCCGGCATTCACCCCTCCACTTT.

V gene TRBV7-3 combines with J gene TRBJ1-5; TRBD1 is a possible D gene (5 bases). The V end was cut by 4 bases, the J end by 5 bases, with 15 bases between. Per the germline V gene, CDR1 is SGHTA and CDR2 is FQGTGA. There are 15 residues in the CDR3. In DNA form, the CDR3 reads TGTGCCAGCAGCTCCAGGGCGTCCATAGATCAGCCCCAGCATTTT. This codes for CASSSRASIDQPQHF.

This clonotype was seen a handful of times. The chain couples TRBV4-1 to TRBJ2-1, with no clear D. Germline V gives CDR1 MGHRA, CDR2 YSYEKL. With 2 bases removed from V and 8 bases from J, the gap between germline ends came to 4 bases. The CDR3 spans 11 residues. The CDR3 region has the DNA TGCGCCAGCAGCCAACAGCATGAGCAGTTCTTC. Translated: CASSQQHEQFF.

This clonotype occurred many times. Here the CDR3 DNA reads TGCGCCAGCAGCTTGGATAGCGGGAGGGCCGCAGATACGCAGTATTTT. It codes for CASSLDSGRAADTQYF. The V call is TRBV5-1, the J call TRBJ2-3; 11 bases are a match to TRBD2. Germline V gives CDR1 SGHRS, CDR2 YFSETQ. V shed 0 bases and J 4 bases; nucleotides not matched to a gene: 4. CDR3 length: 16 residues.

This chain connects TRBV7-9 to TRBJ2-5; tentatively, D is TRBD1 (6 bases). From germline, CDR1 is SEHNR and CDR2 FQNEAQ (reference sequence). This CDR3 is built from 15 residues. The V end lost 1 base, the J end lost 1 base, and 10 bases lay between the germline ends. The CDR3 sequence: CASSLEAGAQETQYF. The CDR3, as DNA: TGTGCCAGCAGCTTAGAAGCAGGGGCCCAAGAGACCCAGTACTTC.

This chain joins TRBV6-5 and TRBJ2-5; 10 bases align to TRBD1. V shed 2 bases, J shed 0 bases, and the junction held 9 bases outside the gene matches. CDR1 and CDR2 (germline): MNHEY, SVGAGI. The CDR3 consists of 18 residues. CDR3 nucleotide sequence: TGTGCCAGCAGTTACGTGGGACCGGGACAGGGGTACCAAGAGACCCAGTACTTC. Residues: CASSYVGPGQGYQETQYF.

V is TRBV6-6 and J is TRBJ2-2, with D uncertain. The length of the CDR3 is 13 residues. Looked up from germline, CDR1 is MNHNY and CDR2 is SVGAGI (reference sequence). Deletions cut 6 bases from V and 0 bases from J, with 5 bases between. As DNA, the CDR3 is TGTGCCAGCAGACTAACGAACACCGGGGAGCTGTTTTTT. Its protein is CASRLTNTGELFF.

This clonotype has more than one count but fewer than ten. The genes are TRBV6-2 or TRBV6-3 and TRBJ2-1; no clear D. The ends were cut back, 5 bases at V and 0 bases at J, with 8 bases in the middle. Germline V gives CDR1 MNHEY, CDR2 SVGEGT. The CDR3 is made up of 14 amino acids. CDR3 sequence reads: CASSEALSYNEQFF. The CDR3 DNA sequence: TGTGCCAGCAGTGAGGCGCTCTCCTACAATGAGCAGTTCTTC.

The chain uses TRBV2 and TRBJ2-5; TRBD1 matches 8 bases. This CDR3 has 15 amino acids. Trimming at V came to 6 bases and at J to 3 bases, leaving 9 bases not matched to a gene. CDR1 is SNHLY, CDR2 FYNNEI, per germline. CDR3 in DNA: TGTGCCAGCAGGACCCAGGACAGGGCCAAAGAGACCCAGTACTTC. It yields the protein CASRTQDRAKETQYF.

Concerning this clonotype: At one end the junction does not follow the germline gene, possibly because of a read error. This rearrangement joins TRBV27 to TRBJ2-2, with D possibly matching TRBD2 (6 bases). This CDR3 has 16 amino acids. Germline V gene lookup returns CDR1 MNHEY and CDR2 SMNVEV (reference sequence). Here the CDR3 reads CVSSLSETSWFGELFF. CDR3 in DNA: TGTGTCAGCAGTTTATCCGAGACTAGTTGGTTCGGGGAGCTGTTTTTT.

This clonotype was detected a few times. This chain connects TRBV27 to TRBJ1-6; 9 bases align to TRBD1. The length of the CDR3 is 14 residues. J was trimmed by 10 bases and V by 5 bases; bases with no gene match: 6. Germline V CDR1 and CDR2: MNHEY, SMNVEV (reference sequence). The CDR3 sequence: CASSPDRGGSPLHF. CDR3 DNA: TGTGCCAGCAGTCCCGACAGGGGGGGATCACCCCTCCACTTT.

This clonotype was seen repeatedly, ten times or more. V usage is TRBV15 and J usage is TRBJ2-1; D call uncertain. V was cut by 2 bases and J by 9 bases, with 11 bases left in between. The CDR3 has 13 residues. The V gene's germline CDR1 is LNHNV and CDR2 YYDKDF (reference sequence). CDR3 coding DNA: TGTGCCACCAGCAGACGACCAGGTACTGAGCAGTTCTTC. Its protein is CATSRRPGTEQFF.

In regard to this clonotype: The CDR3 does not close with the conserved phenylalanine or tryptophan, likely indicating a read error. This rearrangement joins TRBV10-2 to TRBJ1-1, with a possible D match to TRBD1 (5 bases). V was pared by 4 bases and J by 3 bases, with 12 bases between. This CDR3 contains 14 residues. Looked up from germline, CDR1 is WSHSY and CDR2 is SAAADI. This CDR3 reads CASSGRGGDTEAFL. The CDR3 DNA follows: TGCGCCAGCAGTGGGCGAGGAGGGGACACTGAAGCTTTCTTG.

The chain joins TRBV3-1 to TRBJ2-7; 13 nucleotides line up with TRBD2. The CDR3 extends over 17 amino acids. The V segment lost 0 bases and the J segment 1 base; nucleotides outside the gene matches: 3. Germline-derived CDR1 and CDR2 are LGHDT and YNNKEL (reference sequence). This chain's CDR3 is CASSQELAGGPSYEQYF. CDR3 DNA sequence: TGTGCCAGCAGCCAAGAACTAGCGGGAGGGCCATCCTACGAGCAGTACTTC.

This clonotype has only a few counts. The V gene is TRBV5-1, the J gene TRBJ2-5; a possible D gene is TRBD2 (6 bases). CDR1 and CDR2 from the germline V gene are SGHRS and YFSETQ. Trimming removed 1 base from V and 2 bases from J, with 9 bases in between. This CDR3 contains 14 residues. CDR3: CASSLRGLQETQYF. CDR3 in DNA: TGCGCCAGCAGCTTGCGGGGACTTCAAGAGACCCAGTACTTC.

The chain combines TRBV12-3 or TRBV12-4 with TRBJ2-3; D is possibly TRBD1 (6 bases). This CDR3 is 14 amino acids long. V lost 7 bases and J 1 base, leaving 12 bases between the germline ends. CDR3 in amino acids: CASTKTGGTDTQYF. DNA of the CDR3: TGTGCCAGCACAAAGACAGGAGGCACAGATACGCAGTATTTT.